This T cell receptor (beta chain) originates from a study of regulatory T cells in long-lasting Graves disease. Time point meaning: persistent/refractory GD, antithyroid drugs over 5 years with positive TRAb. Construction of the TCR library relied on RNA isolated from PBMCs. Notes on the study in general: Among the persistent patients, fewer than 3,000 public clonotypes were shared, more than the roughly 990 shared among new patients.

Investigators prepared the TCR beta libraries by applying iRepertoire HTBI primers and Arm-PCR of CDR3 regions. MiXCR, applied by TCRdb to the multiplex PCR reads, yields one record per CDR3 protein. The table lists about 660,000 distinct CDR3 sequences, approximately 31% of them singletons. At least ten counts were recorded for this clonotype. Antigen: not known. The CDR3 covers 14 residues. CDR1 and CDR2 from the germline V gene are LNHNV and YYDKDF (reference sequence). Between the trimmed V and J ends, which lost 6 bases and 5 bases, there was a span of 16 bases. The sequencing here drew on peripheral blood mononuclear cells (PBMCs), taken when the disease was refractory, from a patient treated with antithyroid drugs. The chain carries TRBV15 and TRBJ2-5, with D possibly TRBD1 on 7 matching bases. The source of this sequence is a female donor with Graves disease. In DNA form, the CDR3 reads TGTGCCACCAGTATGGCAGGGGGGTGGGAGACCCAGTACTTC. Its translation is CATSMAGGWETQYF.